This is a list of T cell receptor beta chains from one sample in a study of T cell repertoires in cytomegalovirus infection. Using its own MiXCR run on the reads, TCRdb lists one record per CDR3 protein. The data hold under 100,000 distinct CDR3 sequences, with 3.7% observed a single time. Sequencing was carried out using PBMCs. The source of these receptors is a human donor in good health (CMV status not recorded). Some clones in this sample may be carry-over from other donors' samples. The CDR3 runs from the conserved cysteine through the conserved F or W. D genes are given only for firm matches. Not all rows give a size; the values are once, few, many and, for expanded clones, a class.

>TRBJ2-3|13|TRBV4-1|NA|many
CASSQVALDTQYF
TGCGCCAGCAGCCAAGTGGCTTTAGATACGCAGTATTTT
>TRBJ2-7|15|TRBV6-2/TRBV6-3|TRBD1|many
CASSDPGQGRDEQYF
TGTGCCAGCAGTGATCCGGGACAGGGGCGGGACGAGCAGTACTTC
>TRBJ2-1|10|TRBV29-1|NA|many
CSVGKGGRFF
TGCAGCGTGGGTAAAGGTGGGAGATTCTTC
>TRBJ2-3|15|TRBV7-2|NA|many
CASSKGITSTDTQYF
TGTGCCAGCAGCAAAGGGATTACTAGCACAGATACGCAGTATTTT
>TRBJ1-1|14|TRBV12-3/TRBV12-4|NA|many
CASSPITGLFEAFF
TGTGCCAGCAGTCCCATCACCGGACTGTTCGAAGCTTTCTTT
>TRBJ1-6|16|TRBV20-1|NA|many
CSASLLGVSYNSPLHF
TGCAGTGCTTCACTTCTGGGGGTTTCCTATAATTCACCCCTCCACTTT
>TRBJ2-1|16|TRBV28|NA|many
CASSFYSKTTDNEQFF
TGTGCCAGCAGTTTCTACAGTAAAACTACGGACAATGAGCAGTTCTTC
>TRBJ1-4|18|TRBV12-3/TRBV12-4|NA|many
CASSPATGITGANEKLFF
TGTGCCAGCAGTCCCGCGACAGGAATTACCGGCGCTAATGAAAAACTGTTTTTT
>TRBJ2-3|15|TRBV25-1|NA|many
CASSGDDGRTDTQYF
TGTGCCAGCAGTGGTGATGACGGCCGCACAGATACGCAGTATTTT
>TRBJ1-1|13|TRBV10-3|NA|many
CAIRRQENTEAFF
TGTGCCATCAGGAGACAGGAGAACACTGAAGCTTTCTTT
>TRBJ2-2|12|TRBV29-1|TRBD1|many
CSGQGAPGELFF
TGCAGCGGACAGGGGGCCCCCGGGGAGCTGTTTTTT
>TRBJ1-2|13|TRBV7-2|NA|many
CASSFFGLGGYTF
TGTGCCAGCAGCTTTTTCGGGTTGGGCGGCTACACCTTC
>TRBJ2-7|14|TRBV18|TRBD2|many
CASSPGLAAYEQYF
TGTGCCAGCTCACCGGGACTAGCTGCCTACGAGCAGTACTTC
>TRBJ1-1|18|TRBV5-5|NA|many
CATPGPGKTTGLNTEAFF
TGTGCCACCCCGGGACCAGGGAAAACGACAGGACTGAACACTGAAGCTTTCTTT
>TRBJ1-1|16|TRBV5-1|NA|many
CASSLRPRTANTEAFF
TGCGCCAGCAGCTTGAGACCACGAACAGCGAACACTGAAGCTTTCTTT
>TRBJ1-1|16|TRBV27|NA|many
CASSTGRGGMNTEAFF
TGTGCCAGCAGTACAGGGAGAGGGGGTATGAACACTGAAGCTTTCTTT
>TRBJ2-1|12|TRBV12-3/TRBV12-4|NA|few
CASSYAINEQFF
TGTGCCAGCAGTTATGCGATCAATGAGCAGTTCTTC
>TRBJ1-2|13|TRBV7-2|NA|many
CASTPPQGRGYTF
TGTGCCAGCACCCCCCCCCAGGGGCGGGGCTACACCTTC
>TRBJ2-3|13|TRBV24-1|NA|many
CATTRTGGDTQYF
TGTGCCACCACAAGGACTGGAGGAGATACGCAGTATTTT
>TRBJ2-7|11|TRBV6-2/TRBV6-3|NA|many
CASSMGSVQYF
TGTGCCAGCAGTATGGGCTCCGTGCAGTACTTC
>TRBJ2-5|13|TRBV19|TRBD1|NA
CASTRQGLETQYF
TGTGCCAGTACCAGACAGGGCCTAGAGACCCAGTACTTC
>TRBJ2-3|13|TRBV15|NA|many
CATSRRSTDTQYF
TGTGCCACCAGCAGAAGAAGCACAGATACGCAGTATTTT
>TRBJ2-6|15|TRBV19|NA|many
CASSIGGSGANVLTF
TGTGCCAGTAGTATCGGGGGCTCTGGGGCCAACGTCCTGACTTTC
>TRBJ1-2|13|TRBV7-2|NA|many
CASSLEVGRGYTF
TGTGCCAGCAGCTTAGAAGTTGGTAGGGGCTACACCTTC
>TRBJ1-2|18|TRBV6-1|TRBD1|many
CASSGREPRTGGNYGYTF
TGTGCCAGCAGTGGACGTGAACCGAGGACAGGCGGTAACTATGGCTACACCTTC
>TRBJ1-1|14|TRBV12-3/TRBV12-4|NA|many
CASSSPRGGTEAFF
TGTGCCAGCAGTTCCCCCAGGGGCGGAACTGAAGCTTTCTTT
>TRBJ2-3|14|TRBV5-6|NA|many
CASSLVLGGNTQYF
TGTGCCAGCAGCTTGGTCCTAGGGGGGAATACGCAGTATTTT
>TRBJ2-7|13|TRBV6-2/TRBV6-3|NA|many
CASSYSQGSEQYF
TGTGCCAGCAGTTACAGTCAGGGATCGGAGCAGTACTTC
>TRBJ1-1|13|TRBV12-3/TRBV12-4|NA|many
CASREPGGSEAFF
TGTGCCAGCAGGGAGCCCGGTGGGTCTGAAGCTTTCTTT
>TRBJ1-1|16|TRBV7-8|NA|many
CASSLARRRGETEAFF
TGTGCCAGCAGCTTAGCGCGAAGGCGGGGAGAGACTGAAGCTTTCTTT
>TRBJ1-2|16|TRBV28|NA|many
CASRRRSVGSNYGYTF
TGTGCCAGCAGACGCCGGTCGGTGGGTAGTAACTATGGCTACACCTTC
>TRBJ1-1|15|TRBV5-6|NA|many
CASTTPRGGGTEAFF
TGTGCCAGCACCACCCCAAGGGGAGGTGGCACTGAAGCTTTCTTT
>TRBJ2-1|13|TRBV19|NA|many
CASSIGRRGEQFF
TGTGCCAGTAGTATAGGTAGGAGGGGTGAGCAGTTCTTC
>TRBJ1-5|14|TRBV19|NA|many
CASSISRFDQPQHF
TGTGCCAGTAGTATTTCCCGGTTTGATCAGCCCCAGCATTTT
>TRBJ2-1|12|TRBV7-2|NA|many
CASSASYNEQFF
TGTGCCAGCAGCGCATCCTACAATGAGCAGTTCTTC
>TRBJ2-7|15|TRBV7-8|NA|many
CASSFGAVPLYEQYF
TGTGCCAGCAGCTTCGGAGCGGTGCCCCTATACGAGCAGTACTTC
>TRBJ2-1|10|TRBV28|NA|many
CASSTNEQFF
TGTGCCAGCAGTACTAATGAGCAGTTCTTC
>TRBJ1-5|17|TRBV7-2|TRBD1|medium-sized
CASSLSVTGMGNQPQHF
TGTGCCAGCAGCTTATCGGTGACAGGGATGGGCAATCAGCCCCAGCATTTT
>TRBJ1-5|13|TRBV19|NA|many
CATADHSNQPQHF
TGTGCCACGGCAGACCATAGCAATCAGCCCCAGCATTTT
>TRBJ1-1|12|TRBV20-1|NA|many
CSAARGDTEAFF
TGCAGTGCCGCTCGGGGAGACACTGAAGCTTTCTTT
>TRBJ1-6|16|TRBV20-1|TRBD1|many
CSAGRQGMDYNSPLHF
TGCAGTGCTGGCAGACAGGGAATGGACTATAATTCACCCCTCCACTTT
>TRBJ1-2|14|TRBV7-8|TRBD1|many
CASSLRTGAGGLHF
TGTGCCAGCAGCTTGAGGACAGGGGCCGGAGGGTTGCATTTC
>TRBJ2-2|17|TRBV27|TRBD1|many
CASSLLRTGGNTGELFF
TGTGCCAGCAGTTTGTTAAGGACAGGGGGCAACACCGGGGAGCTGTTTTTT
>TRBJ1-1|16|TRBV7-2|NA|many
CASSLVVGYVNTEAFF
TGTGCCAGCAGCTTAGTAGTGGGTTACGTGAACACTGAAGCTTTCTTT
>TRBJ2-4|13|TRBV6-2/TRBV6-3|NA|many
CASSRGQGNIQYF
TGTGCCAGCAGCCGGGGCCAGGGGAACATTCAGTACTTC
>TRBJ1-1|13|TRBV11-2|NA|many
CASSLSTNTEAFF
TGTGCCAGCAGCTTATCTACGAACACTGAAGCTTTCTTT
>TRBJ2-1|15|TRBV12-3/TRBV12-4|TRBD2|many
CASSKIAGGVNEQFF
TGTGCCAGCAGTAAAATAGCGGGGGGGGTCAATGAGCAGTTCTTC
>TRBJ2-1|12|TRBV20-1|NA|many
CSASDIYNEQFF
TGCAGTGCTAGTGACATTTACAATGAGCAGTTCTTC
>TRBJ1-1|14|TRBV6-1|NA|many
CATETGFMNTEAFF
TGTGCCACCGAGACAGGTTTTATGAACACTGAAGCTTTCTTT
>TRBJ1-5|15|TRBV19|NA|many
CASNVKLWGAQPQHF
TGTGCCAGTAATGTTAAGCTCTGGGGGGCACAGCCCCAGCATTTT
>TRBJ2-1|12|TRBV7-6|NA|many
CASSLGRGEQFF
TGTGCCAGCAGCTTAGGTCGCGGAGAGCAGTTCTTC
>TRBJ2-7|16|TRBV7-2|TRBD1|many
CASSLVAGGASYEQYF
TGTGCCAGCAGCTTAGTTGCAGGGGGAGCATCCTACGAGCAGTACTTC